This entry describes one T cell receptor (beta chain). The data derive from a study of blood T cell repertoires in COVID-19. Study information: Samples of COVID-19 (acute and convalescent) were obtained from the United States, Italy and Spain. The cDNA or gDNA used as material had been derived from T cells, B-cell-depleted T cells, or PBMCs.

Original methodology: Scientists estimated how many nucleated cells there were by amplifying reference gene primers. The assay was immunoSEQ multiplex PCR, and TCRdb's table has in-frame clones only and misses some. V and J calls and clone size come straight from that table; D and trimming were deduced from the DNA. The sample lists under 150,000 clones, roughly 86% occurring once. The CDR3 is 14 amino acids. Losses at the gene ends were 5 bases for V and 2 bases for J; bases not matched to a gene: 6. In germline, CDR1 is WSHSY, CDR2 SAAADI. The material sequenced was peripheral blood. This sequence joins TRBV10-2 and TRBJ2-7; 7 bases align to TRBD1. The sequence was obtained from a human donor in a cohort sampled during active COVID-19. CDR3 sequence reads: CASSRDSRAYEQYF. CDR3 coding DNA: TGCGCCAGCAGTAGGGACAGCAGAGCCTACGAGCAGTACTTC.